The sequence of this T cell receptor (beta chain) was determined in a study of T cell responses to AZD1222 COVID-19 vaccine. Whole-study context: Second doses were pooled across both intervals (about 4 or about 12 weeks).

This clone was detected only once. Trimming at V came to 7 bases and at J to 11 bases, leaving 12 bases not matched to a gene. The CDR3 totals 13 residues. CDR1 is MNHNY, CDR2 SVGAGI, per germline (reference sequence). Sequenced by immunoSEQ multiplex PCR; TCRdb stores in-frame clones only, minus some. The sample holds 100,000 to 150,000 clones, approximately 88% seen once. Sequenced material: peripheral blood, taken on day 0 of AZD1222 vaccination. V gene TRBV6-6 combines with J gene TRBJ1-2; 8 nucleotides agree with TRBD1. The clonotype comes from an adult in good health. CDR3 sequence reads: CASNPPGQDPYTF. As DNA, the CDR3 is TGTGCCAGCAACCCACCGGGACAGGACCCTTACACCTTC.